Sequencing of this T cell receptor beta chain was carried out in a study of T cells after yellow fever vaccination. This clonotype was recorded many times. Antigen unknown. Study-level points and caveats: Sorted repertoires could include abundant contaminating clonotypes from bulk cells.

Trimming took off 0 bases at V and 10 bases at J, with 13 bases between the two ends. This CDR3 contains 15 residues. Looked up from germline, CDR1 is LGHNA and CDR2 is YSLEER. Using its own MiXCR run on the 5' RACE reads, TCRdb lists one record per CDR3 protein. In the table there are 500,000 to 650,000 distinct CDR3 sequences, over 9% of which are singletons. This chain links TRBV4-3 with TRBJ1-6, with unresolved D. This receptor was taken from a young man who received the YFV17D yellow fever vaccine. The starting material was PBMCs, obtained on the day of the yellow fever booster vaccination. CDR3 DNA: TGCGCCAGCAGCCAAGATAGGGTGGGTGTCTCACCCCTCCACTTT. Residues: CASSQDRVGVSPLHF.